The next 14 T cell receptor beta chains were all read from a single sample in a study of blood T cell repertoires in COVID-19 (dated by TCRdb to the early 2020s). The library was built by means of the immunoSEQ multiplex PCR assay. TCRdb retrieved this table from immuneACCESS and kept in-frame rearrangements only. Not all clones are present; in checked studies, unresolved V genes account for under half, and no reason is known for the remainder. For this sample there are around 180,000 clones; more than 80% appear just once. Of the sample, about 7% falls within the top ten clones. Sequencing was carried out using peripheral blood. The receptors originated from a human donor in a cohort sampled during active COVID-19.

This clone was picked up one time. The chain carries TRBV2 and TRBJ1-1, with a weak D call TRBD1 (5 bases). With 3 bases removed from V and 0 bases from J, the gap between germline ends came to 17 bases. Germline CDR1 and CDR2: SNHLY and FYNNEI. This CDR3 is 17 amino acids long. CDR3 amino acids: CASSELWGRRLNTEAFF. CDR3 sequence (DNA): TGTGCCAGCAGTGAGTTATGGGGCAGAAGATTGAACACTGAAGCTTTCTTT.

This rearrangement joins TRBV18 to TRBJ1-5; D uncertain. In germline, CDR1 is KGHSH, CDR2 LQKENI. V lost 8 bases to trimming and J lost 4 bases, with 9 bases between them. The CDR3 has 12 amino acids. The CDR3 sequence: CASAVSNQPQHF. Here the CDR3 DNA reads TGTGCCAGCGCGGTGAGTAATCAGCCCCAGCATTTT.

The chain combines TRBV9 with TRBJ2-7; TRBD1 agrees at 10 bases. CDR1 and CDR2 from the germline V gene are SGDLS and YYNGEE. The CDR3 consists of 19 residues. The V and J ends lost 3 bases and 3 bases, in that order; junction bases with no gene match: 18. CDR3 protein: CASSAGPFKTGGADYEQYF. In DNA, the CDR3 is TGTGCCAGCAGCGCAGGACCTTTTAAGACAGGGGGCGCCGACTACGAGCAGTACTTC.

The V and J genes are TRBV18 and TRBJ2-7; possible D gene TRBD1, 5 bases. This CDR3 has 15 residues. The germline gives CDR1 KGHSH, CDR2 LQKENI. The V end was cut by 3 bases, the J end by 5 bases, with 17 bases between. CDR3 amino acids: CASSPGATLVDEQYF. The CDR3 DNA sequence: TGTGCCAGCTCACCTGGGGCGACACTCGTGGACGAGCAGTACTTC.

CDR3: CASSPKPGHVGYTF. The CDR3 DNA sequence: TGTGCCAGCAGCCCAAAACCGGGACACGTAGGCTACACCTTC. The rearrangement links TRBV7-8 to TRBJ1-2; tentative D call: TRBD1 (6 bases). Germline CDR1 reads SGHVS; CDR2 reads FQNEAQ. The V and J ends lost 5 bases and 8 bases respectively, with 18 bases between them. This CDR3 region has 14 residues.

This clone turned up a few times. V and J are TRBV3-1 (or the pseudogene TRBV3-2) and TRBJ1-5; the match to TRBD1 covers 9 bases. The V segment lost 3 bases and the J segment 6 bases; nucleotides outside the gene matches: 0. This CDR3 spans 13 amino acids. CDR1 is LGHDT, CDR2 YNNKEL, per germline (reference sequence). The CDR3: CASSQTGGQPQHF. The CDR3 nucleotides read TGTGCCAGCAGCCAGACAGGGGGTCAGCCCCAGCATTTT.

The rearrangement links TRBV2 to TRBJ1-1; no definite D call. CDR3 size: 14 residues. The V end lost 1 base, the J end lost 6 bases, and 12 bases lay between the germline ends. The V gene's germline CDR1 is SNHLY and CDR2 FYNNEI. The CDR3 loop reads CASSEVGGRAEAFF. The DNA of the CDR3 is TGTGCCAGCAGTGAAGTAGGCGGGCGGGCTGAAGCTTTCTTT.

This chain links TRBV6-6 with TRBJ1-5, with 10 bases fitting TRBD1. Germline trimming cut 11 bases from V and 1 base from J; bases unmatched to any gene: 8. The germline CDR1 and CDR2 sequences are MNHNY and SVGAGI (reference sequence). The CDR3 is 15 residues long. The CDR3 coding sequence is TGTGCCGGCAAAACGGGACAGGGGAGCAATCAGCCCCAGCATTTT. Protein sequence: CAGKTGQGSNQPQHF.

This chain links TRBV30 with TRBJ2-2; D uncertain. The germline V and J ends were trimmed by 2 bases and 4 bases, with 5 bases remaining between them. This CDR3 has 12 amino acids. Germline values: CDR1 GTSNPN, CDR2 SVGIG (reference sequence). CDR3 amino acids: CAWSHTTGELFF. CDR3 DNA: TGTGCCTGGAGTCACACCACCGGGGAGCTGTTTTTT.

This chain links TRBV9 with TRBJ2-1, with 7 bases aligning to TRBD2. V was pared by 4 bases and J by 3 bases, with 7 bases of the junction left unmatched. The CDR3 is 15 amino acids. Germline CDR1 reads SGDLS; CDR2 reads YYNGEE. The CDR3 loop reads CASSLSGANYNEQFF. The CDR3 DNA follows: TGTGCCAGCAGCCTCAGCGGGGCGAACTACAATGAGCAGTTCTTC. Based on the CDR3 plus reference TRBV9 and TRBJ2-1, the full variable domain is DSGVTQTPKHLITATGQRVTLRCSPRSGDLSVYWYQQSLDQGLQFLIQYYNGEERAKGNILERFSAQQFPDLHSELNLSSLELGDSALYFCASSLSGANYNEQFFGPGTRLTVL.

The chain joins TRBV6-1 to TRBJ1-5, with no clear D. The CDR3 totals 15 residues. Germline CDR1 reads MNHNS; CDR2 reads SASEGT. V lost 0 bases and J lost 3, with 9 bases in between. The CDR3 reads CASSEAGTYNQPQHF. The CDR3, as DNA: TGTGCCAGCAGTGAAGCGGGCACCTACAATCAGCCCCAGCATTTT.

This rearrangement joins TRBV11-3 to TRBJ1-1; no clear D. The CDR3 consists of 13 residues. The germline V gene has CDR1 SGHNT and CDR2 YENEEA. V was clipped by 0 bases and J by 5 bases, with 7 bases between them. CDR3 sequence reads: CASSLERATEAFF. The DNA for the CDR3 is TGTGCCAGCAGCTTAGAGCGGGCGACTGAAGCTTTCTTT.

The V call is TRBV5-1, the J call TRBJ2-1; D not resolved. The CDR3 totals 13 residues. Trimming pared 0 bases from V and 7 bases from J, leaving 8 bases between. The germline gives CDR1 SGHRS, CDR2 YFSETQ. The CDR3 DNA sequence: TGCGCCAGCAGCTTGGGGCGGTTGAATGAGCAGTTCTTC. Its protein product is CASSLGRLNEQFF.

CDR3 nucleotides: TGTGCCATCAGAGTAGAGGACGGGACCTACGAGCAGTACTTC. Residues: CAIRVEDGTYEQYF. The chain carries TRBV10-3 and TRBJ2-7, with TRBD2 as a possible D gene (5 bases). This CDR3 has 14 amino acids. The germline CDR1 and CDR2 sequences are ENHRY and SYGVKD. V was trimmed by 6 bases and J by 2 bases, leaving 14 bases between them.